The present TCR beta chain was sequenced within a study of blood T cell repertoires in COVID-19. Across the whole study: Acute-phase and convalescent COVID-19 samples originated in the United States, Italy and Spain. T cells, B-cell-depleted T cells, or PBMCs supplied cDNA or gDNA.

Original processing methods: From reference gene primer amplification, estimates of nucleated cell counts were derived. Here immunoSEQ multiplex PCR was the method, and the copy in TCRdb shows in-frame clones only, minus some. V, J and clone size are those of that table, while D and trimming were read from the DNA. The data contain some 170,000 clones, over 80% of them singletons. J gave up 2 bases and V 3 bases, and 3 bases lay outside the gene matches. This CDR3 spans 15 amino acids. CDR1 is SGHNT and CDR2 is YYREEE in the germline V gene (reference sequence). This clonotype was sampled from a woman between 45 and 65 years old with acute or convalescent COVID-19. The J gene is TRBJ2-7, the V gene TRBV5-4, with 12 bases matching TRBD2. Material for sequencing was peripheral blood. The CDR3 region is CASSSRTSGAYEQYF. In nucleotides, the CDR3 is TGTGCCAGCAGCTCGCGGACTAGCGGGGCCTACGAGCAGTACTTC.